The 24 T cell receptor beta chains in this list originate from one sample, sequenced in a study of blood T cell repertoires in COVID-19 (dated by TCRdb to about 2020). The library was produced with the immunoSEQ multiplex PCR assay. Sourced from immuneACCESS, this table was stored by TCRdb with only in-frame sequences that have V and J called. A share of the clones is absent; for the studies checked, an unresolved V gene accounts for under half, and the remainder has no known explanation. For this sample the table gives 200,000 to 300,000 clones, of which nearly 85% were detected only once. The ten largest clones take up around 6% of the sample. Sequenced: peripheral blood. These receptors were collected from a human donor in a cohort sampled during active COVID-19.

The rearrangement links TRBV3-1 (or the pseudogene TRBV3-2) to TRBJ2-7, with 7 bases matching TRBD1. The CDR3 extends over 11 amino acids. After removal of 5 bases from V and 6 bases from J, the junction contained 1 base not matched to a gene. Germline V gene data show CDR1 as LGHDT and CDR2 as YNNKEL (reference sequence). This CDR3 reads CASSNRGEQYF. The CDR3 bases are TGTGCCAGCAGCAACAGGGGCGAGCAGTACTTC.

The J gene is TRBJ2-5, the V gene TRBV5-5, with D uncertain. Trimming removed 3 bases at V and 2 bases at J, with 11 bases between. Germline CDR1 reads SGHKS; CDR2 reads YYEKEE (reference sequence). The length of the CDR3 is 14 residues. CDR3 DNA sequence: TGTGCCAGCAGCTCCGGAACTAATCAAGAGACCCAGTACTTC. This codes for CASSSGTNQETQYF.

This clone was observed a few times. This CDR3 is CASSRTGEDSPLHF. Here the CDR3 DNA reads TGTGCCAGCAGTAGGACAGGGGAGGATTCACCCCTCCACTTT. The gene calls are TRBV6-6 and TRBJ1-6; 9 nucleotides match TRBD1. V lost 5 bases and J lost 8; bases outside the gene matches: 4. The CDR3 contains 14 residues. Germline V CDR1 and CDR2: MNHNY, SVGAGI (reference sequence).

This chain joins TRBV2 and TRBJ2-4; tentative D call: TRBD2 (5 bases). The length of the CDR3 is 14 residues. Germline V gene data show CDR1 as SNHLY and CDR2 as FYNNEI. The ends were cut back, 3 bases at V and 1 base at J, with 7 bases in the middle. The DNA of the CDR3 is TGTGCCAGCAGTGAGGAGGTGGCCAAAAACATTCAGTACTTC. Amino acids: CASSEEVAKNIQYF.

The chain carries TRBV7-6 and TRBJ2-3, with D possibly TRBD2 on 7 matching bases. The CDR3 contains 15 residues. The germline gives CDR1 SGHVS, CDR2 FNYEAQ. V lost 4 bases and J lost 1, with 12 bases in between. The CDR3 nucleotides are TGTGCCAGCAGCTCTAGGGGGGGCGGCACAGATACGCAGTATTTT. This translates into CASSSRGGGTDTQYF.

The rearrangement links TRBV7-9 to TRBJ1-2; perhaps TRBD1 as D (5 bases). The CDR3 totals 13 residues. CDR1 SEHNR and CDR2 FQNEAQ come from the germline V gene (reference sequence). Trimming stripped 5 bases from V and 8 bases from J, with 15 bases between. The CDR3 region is CASSPLGARGYTF. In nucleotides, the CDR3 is TGTGCCAGCAGCCCCCTTGGGGCTAGAGGCTACACCTTC.

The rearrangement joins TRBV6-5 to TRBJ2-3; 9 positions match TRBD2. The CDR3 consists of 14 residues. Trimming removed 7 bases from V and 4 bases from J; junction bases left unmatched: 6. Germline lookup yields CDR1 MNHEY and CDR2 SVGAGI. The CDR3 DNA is TGTGCCAGCACGGAGCGGGGGGCCTCAGATACGCAGTATTTT. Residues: CASTERGASDTQYF.

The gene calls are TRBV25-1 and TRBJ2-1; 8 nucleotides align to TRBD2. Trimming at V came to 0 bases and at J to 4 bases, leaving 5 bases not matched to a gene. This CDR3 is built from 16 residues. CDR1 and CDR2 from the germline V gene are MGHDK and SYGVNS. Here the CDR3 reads CASSEYTSGLYNEQFF. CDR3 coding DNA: TGTGCCAGCAGTGAATACACTAGCGGACTATACAATGAGCAGTTCTTC.

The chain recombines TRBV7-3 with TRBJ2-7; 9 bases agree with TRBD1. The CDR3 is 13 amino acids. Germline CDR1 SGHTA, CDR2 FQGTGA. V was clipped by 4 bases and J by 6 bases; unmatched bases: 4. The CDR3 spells CASSSIQGAEQYF. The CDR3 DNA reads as TGTGCCAGCAGCTCGATACAGGGGGCCGAGCAGTACTTC.

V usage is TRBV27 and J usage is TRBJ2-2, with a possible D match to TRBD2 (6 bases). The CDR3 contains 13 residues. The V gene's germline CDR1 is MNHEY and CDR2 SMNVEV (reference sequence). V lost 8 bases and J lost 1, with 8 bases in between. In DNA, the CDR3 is TGTGCCAGCGGGGGGTTGAACACCGGGGAGCTGTTTTTT. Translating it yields CASGGLNTGELFF.

The CDR3 reads CASSQVPSRPQHF. CDR3 coding DNA: TGTGCCAGCAGCCAAGTCCCCTCGAGGCCCCAGCATTTT. This chain uses TRBV3-1 (or the pseudogene TRBV3-2) with TRBJ1-5; D remains unclear. The germline V gene encodes CDR1 LGHDT and CDR2 YNNKEL (reference sequence). The CDR3 totals 13 residues. Trimming shortened V by 1 base and J by 9 bases, and 10 bases separated the two germline ends.

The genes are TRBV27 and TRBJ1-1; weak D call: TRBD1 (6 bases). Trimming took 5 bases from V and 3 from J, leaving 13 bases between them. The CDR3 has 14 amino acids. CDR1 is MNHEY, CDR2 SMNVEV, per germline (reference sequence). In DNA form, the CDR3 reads TGTGCCAGCAGTCCCAACAGGGCTTACACTGAAGCTTTCTTT. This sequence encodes CASSPNRAYTEAFF.

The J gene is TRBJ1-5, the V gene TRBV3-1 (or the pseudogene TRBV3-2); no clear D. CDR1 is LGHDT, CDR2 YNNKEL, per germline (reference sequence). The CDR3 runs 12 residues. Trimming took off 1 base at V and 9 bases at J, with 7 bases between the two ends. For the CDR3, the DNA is TGTGCCAGCAGCCAAGCAGCGTCGCCCCAGCATTTT. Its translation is CASSQAASPQHF.

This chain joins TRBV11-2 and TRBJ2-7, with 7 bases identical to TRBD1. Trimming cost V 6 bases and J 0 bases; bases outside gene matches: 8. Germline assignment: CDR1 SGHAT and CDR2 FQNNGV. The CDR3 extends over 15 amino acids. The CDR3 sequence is CASSHRYRGSYEQYF. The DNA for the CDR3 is TGTGCCAGCAGTCATAGGTACAGGGGCTCCTACGAGCAGTACTTC.

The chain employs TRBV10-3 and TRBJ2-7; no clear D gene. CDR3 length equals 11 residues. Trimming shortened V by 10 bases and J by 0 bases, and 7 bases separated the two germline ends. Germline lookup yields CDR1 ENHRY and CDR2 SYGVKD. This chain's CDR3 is CATAGSYEQYF. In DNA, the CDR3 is TGTGCCACCGCAGGCTCCTACGAGCAGTACTTC.

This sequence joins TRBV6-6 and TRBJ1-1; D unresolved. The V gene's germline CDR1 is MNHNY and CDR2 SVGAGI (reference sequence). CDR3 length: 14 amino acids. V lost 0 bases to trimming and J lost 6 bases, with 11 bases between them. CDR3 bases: TGTGCCAGCAGTTACTCCGGACTTTCCCCTGAAGCTTTCTTT. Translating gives CASSYSGLSPEAFF.

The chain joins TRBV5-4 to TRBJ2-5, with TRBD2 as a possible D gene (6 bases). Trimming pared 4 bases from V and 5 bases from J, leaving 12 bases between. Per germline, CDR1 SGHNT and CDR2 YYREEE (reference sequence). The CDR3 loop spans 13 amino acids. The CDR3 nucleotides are TGTGCCAGCAGCCCCCCCCGGGGGGAGACCCAGTACTTC. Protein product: CASSPPRGETQYF.

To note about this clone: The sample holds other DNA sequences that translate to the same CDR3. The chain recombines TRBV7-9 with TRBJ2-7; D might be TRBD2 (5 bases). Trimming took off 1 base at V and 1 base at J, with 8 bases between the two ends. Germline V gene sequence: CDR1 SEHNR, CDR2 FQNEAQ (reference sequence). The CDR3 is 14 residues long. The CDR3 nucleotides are TGTGCCAGCAGCTTAGTCCCGGGATCCTACGAGCAGTACTTC. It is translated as CASSLVPGSYEQYF.

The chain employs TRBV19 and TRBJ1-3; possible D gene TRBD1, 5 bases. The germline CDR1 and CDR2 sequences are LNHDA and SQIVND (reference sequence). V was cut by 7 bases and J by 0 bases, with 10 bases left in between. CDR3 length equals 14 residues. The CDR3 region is CASTRVPSGNTIYF. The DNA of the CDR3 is TGTGCCAGTACCAGGGTCCCCTCTGGAAACACCATATATTTT.

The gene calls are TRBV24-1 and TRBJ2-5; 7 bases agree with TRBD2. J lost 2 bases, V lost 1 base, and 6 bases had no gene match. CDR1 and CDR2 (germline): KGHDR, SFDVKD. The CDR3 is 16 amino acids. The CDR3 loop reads CATSDLEFGGQETQYF. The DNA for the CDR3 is TGTGCCACCAGTGATTTAGAGTTCGGGGGGCAAGAGACCCAGTACTTC.

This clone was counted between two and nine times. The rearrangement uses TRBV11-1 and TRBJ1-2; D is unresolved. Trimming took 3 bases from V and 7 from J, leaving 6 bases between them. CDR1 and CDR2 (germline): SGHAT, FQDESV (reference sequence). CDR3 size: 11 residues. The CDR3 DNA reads TGTGCCAGCAGCTTTAGAGGTGGCTACACCTTC. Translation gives CASSFRGGYTF.

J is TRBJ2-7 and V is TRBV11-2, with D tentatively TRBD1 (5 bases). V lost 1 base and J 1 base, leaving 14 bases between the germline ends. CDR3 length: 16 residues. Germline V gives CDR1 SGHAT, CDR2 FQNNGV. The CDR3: CASSLAGRVTSYEQYF. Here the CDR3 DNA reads TGTGCCAGCAGCTTAGCGGGCAGGGTCACTTCCTACGAGCAGTACTTC. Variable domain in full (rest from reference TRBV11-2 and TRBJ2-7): EAGVAQSPRYKIIEKRQSVAFWCNPISGHATLYWYQQILGQGPKLLIQFQNNGVVDDSQLPKDRFSAERLKGVDSTLKIQPAKLEDSAVYLCASSLAGRVTSYEQYFGPGTRLTVT.

The CDR3 protein is CASSKREPPYEQYF. The CDR3 coding sequence is TGTGCCAGCAGCAAGCGGGAACCGCCCTACGAGCAGTACTTC. The J gene is TRBJ2-7, the V gene TRBV4-2; 7 nucleotides match TRBD2. J lost 2 bases, V lost 5 bases, and 6 bases had no gene match. Germline CDR1 LGHNA, CDR2 YNFKEQ. This CDR3 spans 14 amino acids.

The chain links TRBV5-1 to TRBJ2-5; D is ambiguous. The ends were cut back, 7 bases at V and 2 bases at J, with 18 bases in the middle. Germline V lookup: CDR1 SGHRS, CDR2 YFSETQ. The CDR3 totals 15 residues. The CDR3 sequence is CASARTDPRQETQYF. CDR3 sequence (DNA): TGCGCCAGCGCACGAACAGACCCGAGACAAGAGACCCAGTACTTC. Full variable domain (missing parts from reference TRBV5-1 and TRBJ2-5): KAGVTQTPRYLIKTRGQQVTLSCSPISGHRSVSWYQQTPGQGLQFLFEYFSETQRNKGNFPGRFSGRQFSNSRSEMNVSTLELGDSALYLCASARTDPRQETQYFGPGTRLLVL.